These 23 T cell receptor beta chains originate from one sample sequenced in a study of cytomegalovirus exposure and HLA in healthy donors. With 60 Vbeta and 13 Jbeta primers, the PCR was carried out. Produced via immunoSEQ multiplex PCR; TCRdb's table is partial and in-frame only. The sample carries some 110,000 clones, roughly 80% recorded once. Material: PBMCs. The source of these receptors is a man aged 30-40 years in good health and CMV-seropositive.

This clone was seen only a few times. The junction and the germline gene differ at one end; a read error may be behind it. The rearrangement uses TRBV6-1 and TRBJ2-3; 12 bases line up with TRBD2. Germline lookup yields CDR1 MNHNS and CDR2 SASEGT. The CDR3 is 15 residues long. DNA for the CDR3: TGTGCCATCAGTGAAGCTAGCGGGGGGGCAGACACGCAGTATTTT. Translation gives CAISEASGGADTQYF.

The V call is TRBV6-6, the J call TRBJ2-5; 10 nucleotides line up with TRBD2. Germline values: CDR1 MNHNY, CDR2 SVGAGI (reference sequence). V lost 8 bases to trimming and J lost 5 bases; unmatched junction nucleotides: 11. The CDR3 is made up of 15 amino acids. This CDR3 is CASALGSGGRETQYF. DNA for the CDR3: TGTGCCAGCGCGCTTGGTAGCGGGGGGCGGGAGACCCAGTACTTC.

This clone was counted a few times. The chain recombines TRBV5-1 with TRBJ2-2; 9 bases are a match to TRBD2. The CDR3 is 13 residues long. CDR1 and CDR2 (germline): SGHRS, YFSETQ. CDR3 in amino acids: CASRLAGNGELFF. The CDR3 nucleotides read TGCGCTTCCCGGCTAGCGGGGAACGGGGAGCTGTTTTTT.

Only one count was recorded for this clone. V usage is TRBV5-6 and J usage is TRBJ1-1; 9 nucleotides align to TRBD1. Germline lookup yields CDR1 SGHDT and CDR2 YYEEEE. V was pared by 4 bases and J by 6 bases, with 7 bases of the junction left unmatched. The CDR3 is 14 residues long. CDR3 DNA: TGTGCCAGCAGCACCGGACAGGGGATAGCTGAAGCTTTCTTT. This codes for CASSTGQGIAEAFF.

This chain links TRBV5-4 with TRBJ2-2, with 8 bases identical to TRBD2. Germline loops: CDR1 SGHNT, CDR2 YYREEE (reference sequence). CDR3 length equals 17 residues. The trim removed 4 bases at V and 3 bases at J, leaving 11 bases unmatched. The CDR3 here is CASSPGGASGYTGELFF. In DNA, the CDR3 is TGTGCCAGCAGCCCGGGGGGAGCTAGCGGGTACACCGGGGAGCTGTTTTTT.

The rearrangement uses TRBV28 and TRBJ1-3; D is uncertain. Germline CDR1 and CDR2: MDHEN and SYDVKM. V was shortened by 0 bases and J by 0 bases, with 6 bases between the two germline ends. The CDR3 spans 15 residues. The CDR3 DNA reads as TGTGCCAGCAGTTTATGGGCAGGCTCTGGAAACACCATATATTTT. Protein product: CASSLWAGSGNTIYF.

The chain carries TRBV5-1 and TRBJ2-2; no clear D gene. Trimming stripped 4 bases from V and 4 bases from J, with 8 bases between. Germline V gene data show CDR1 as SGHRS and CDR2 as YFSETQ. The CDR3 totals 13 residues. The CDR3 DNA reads TGCGCCAGCAGCCTCGTCCCCACCGGGGAGCTGTTTTTT. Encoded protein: CASSLVPTGELFF.

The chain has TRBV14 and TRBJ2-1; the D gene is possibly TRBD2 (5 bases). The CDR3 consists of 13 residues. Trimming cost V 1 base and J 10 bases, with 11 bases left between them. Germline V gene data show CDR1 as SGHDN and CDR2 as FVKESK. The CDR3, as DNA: TGTGCCAGCAGCCAAGCTACTAGTGGGGAGCAGTTCTTC. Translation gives CASSQATSGEQFF.

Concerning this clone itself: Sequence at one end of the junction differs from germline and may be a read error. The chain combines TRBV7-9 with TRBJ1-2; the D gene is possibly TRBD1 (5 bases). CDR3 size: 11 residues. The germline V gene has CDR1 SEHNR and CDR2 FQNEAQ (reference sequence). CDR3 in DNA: TGTTCCAGCACCCCAGGGCTGGGCTACACCTTC. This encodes CSSTPGLGYTF.

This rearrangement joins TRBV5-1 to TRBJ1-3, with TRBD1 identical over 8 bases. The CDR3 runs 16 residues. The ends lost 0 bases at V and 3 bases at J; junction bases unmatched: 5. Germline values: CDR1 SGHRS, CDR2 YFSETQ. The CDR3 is CASSLGQGAGGNTIYF. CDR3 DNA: TGCGCCAGCAGCTTGGGGCAGGGGGCTGGTGGAAACACCATATATTTT.

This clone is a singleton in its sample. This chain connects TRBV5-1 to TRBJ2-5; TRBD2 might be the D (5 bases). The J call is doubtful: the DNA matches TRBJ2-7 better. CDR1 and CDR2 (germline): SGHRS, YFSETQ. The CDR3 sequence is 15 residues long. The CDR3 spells CASSLGSGDRREQYF. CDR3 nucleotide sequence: TGCGCCAGCAGCTTGGGTTCCGGGGATAGGCGCGAGCAGTACTTC.

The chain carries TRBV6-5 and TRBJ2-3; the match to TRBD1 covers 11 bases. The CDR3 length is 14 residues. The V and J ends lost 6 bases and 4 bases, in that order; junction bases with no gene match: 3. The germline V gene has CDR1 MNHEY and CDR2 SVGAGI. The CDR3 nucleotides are TGTGCCAGCAGAGGGACAGGGGGTTCAGATACGCAGTATTTT. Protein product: CASRGTGGSDTQYF.

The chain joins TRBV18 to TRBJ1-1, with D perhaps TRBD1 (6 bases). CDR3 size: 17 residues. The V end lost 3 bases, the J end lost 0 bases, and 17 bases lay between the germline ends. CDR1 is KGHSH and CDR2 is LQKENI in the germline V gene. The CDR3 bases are TGTGCCAGCTCACCCCGCCAGGGGAATATCATGAACACTGAAGCTTTCTTT. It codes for CASSPRQGNIMNTEAFF.

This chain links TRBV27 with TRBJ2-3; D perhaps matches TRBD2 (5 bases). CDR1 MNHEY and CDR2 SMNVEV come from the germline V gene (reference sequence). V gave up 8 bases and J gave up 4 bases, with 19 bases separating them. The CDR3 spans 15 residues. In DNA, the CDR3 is TGTGCCAGCTGGTCGCTGGGGAGCTGGGCAGATACGCAGTATTTT. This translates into CASWSLGSWADTQYF.

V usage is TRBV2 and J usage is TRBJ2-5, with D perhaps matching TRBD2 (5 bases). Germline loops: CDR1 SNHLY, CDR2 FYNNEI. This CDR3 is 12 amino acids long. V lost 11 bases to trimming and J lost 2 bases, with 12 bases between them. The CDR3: CAGSGGQETQYF. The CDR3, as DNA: TGTGCCGGATCAGGCGGGCAAGAGACCCAGTACTTC.

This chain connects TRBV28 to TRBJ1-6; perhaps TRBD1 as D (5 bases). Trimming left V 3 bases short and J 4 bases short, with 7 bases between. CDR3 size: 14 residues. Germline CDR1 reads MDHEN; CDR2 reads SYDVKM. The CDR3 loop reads CASSLTAYNSPLHF. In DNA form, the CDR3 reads TGTGCCAGCAGTTTGACAGCTTATAATTCACCCCTCCACTTT.

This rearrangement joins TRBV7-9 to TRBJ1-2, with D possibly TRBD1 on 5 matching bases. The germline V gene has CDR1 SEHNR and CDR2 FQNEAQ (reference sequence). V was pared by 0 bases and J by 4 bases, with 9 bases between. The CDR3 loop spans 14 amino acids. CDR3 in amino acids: CASSLAETAYGYTF. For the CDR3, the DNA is TGTGCCAGCAGCTTAGCAGAGACAGCCTATGGCTACACCTTC.

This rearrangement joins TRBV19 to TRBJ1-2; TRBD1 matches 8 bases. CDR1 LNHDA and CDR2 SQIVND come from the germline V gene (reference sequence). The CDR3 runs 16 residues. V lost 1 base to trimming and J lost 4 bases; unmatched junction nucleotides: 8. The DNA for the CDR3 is TGTGCCAGTAGTATAGGCCCCCGGACAGGGACCTATGGCTACACCTTC. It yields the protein CASSIGPRTGTYGYTF.

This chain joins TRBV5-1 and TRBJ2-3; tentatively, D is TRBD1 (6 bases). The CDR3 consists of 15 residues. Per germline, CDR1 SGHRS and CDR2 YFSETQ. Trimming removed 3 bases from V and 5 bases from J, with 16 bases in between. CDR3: CASSSPQGSGDTQYF. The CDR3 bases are TGCGCCAGCAGCTCCCCACAGGGATCGGGAGATACGCAGTATTTT.

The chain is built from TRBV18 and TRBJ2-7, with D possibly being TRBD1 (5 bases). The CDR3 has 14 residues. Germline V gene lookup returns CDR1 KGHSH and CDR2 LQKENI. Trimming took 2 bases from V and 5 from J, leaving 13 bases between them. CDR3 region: CASSPRGGENEQYV. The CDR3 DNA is TGTGCCAGCTCACCAAGGGGTGGGGAAAACGAGCAGTACGTC.

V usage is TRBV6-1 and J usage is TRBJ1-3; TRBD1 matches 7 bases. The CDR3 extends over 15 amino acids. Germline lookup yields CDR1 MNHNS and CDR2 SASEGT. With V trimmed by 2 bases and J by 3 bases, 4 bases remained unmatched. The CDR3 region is CASSEKGAGGNTIYF. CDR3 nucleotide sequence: TGTGCCAGCAGTGAAAAGGGGGCTGGTGGAAACACCATATATTTT.

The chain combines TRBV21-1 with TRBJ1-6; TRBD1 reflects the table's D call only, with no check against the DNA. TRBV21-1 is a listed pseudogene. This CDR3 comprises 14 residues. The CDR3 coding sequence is TGTGCCAGCGCCAACCGGGACAGAGGATCACCCCTCCACTTT. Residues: CASANRDRGSPLHF.

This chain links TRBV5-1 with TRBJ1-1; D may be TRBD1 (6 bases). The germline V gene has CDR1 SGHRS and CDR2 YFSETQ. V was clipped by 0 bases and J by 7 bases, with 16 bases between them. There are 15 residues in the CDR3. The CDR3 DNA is TGCGCCAGCAGCTTGGAGGGGGGGCCTGTCGGTGAAGCTTTCTTT. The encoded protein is CASSLEGGPVGEAFF.